Described below is a single T cell receptor beta chain sequence and its context. Its antigen remains unidentified. Other DNA sequences within the sample encode an identical CDR3. The data belong to a study of shared clonotypes between healthy human individuals. Study outcomes and limitations: Across subsets, estimated richness was generally greater for naive than for memory populations.

Naive CD8 cells, CD45RO-negative and positively selected for CCR7, excluded terminally differentiated effector memory CD45RA+ cells. This CDR3 is 12 amino acids long. The V gene's germline CDR1 is LNHDA and CDR2 SQIVND (reference sequence). The V and J ends lost 4 bases and 5 bases respectively, with 9 bases between them. In the authors' methods: ImmunoSEQ only sent back junction sequences with no quality scores, so filtering was done differently. Clones were read by immunoSEQ multiplex PCR, and TCRdb kept only the in-frame ones, dropping some. The V and J calls and clone size were taken over from that table, and D and trimming were inferred from the DNA. The table shows just over 2,000,000 clones, with about 95% occurring only once.

The chain joins TRBV19 to TRBJ2-7; weak D call: TRBD1 (5 bases). The sequencing sample was made of naive CD8+ T cells sorted from blood. The receptor was derived from a young man in good health. The chain's CDR3 is CASSTGLHEQYF. The CDR3 DNA follows: TGTGCCAGTAGTACAGGGCTACACGAGCAGTACTTC.